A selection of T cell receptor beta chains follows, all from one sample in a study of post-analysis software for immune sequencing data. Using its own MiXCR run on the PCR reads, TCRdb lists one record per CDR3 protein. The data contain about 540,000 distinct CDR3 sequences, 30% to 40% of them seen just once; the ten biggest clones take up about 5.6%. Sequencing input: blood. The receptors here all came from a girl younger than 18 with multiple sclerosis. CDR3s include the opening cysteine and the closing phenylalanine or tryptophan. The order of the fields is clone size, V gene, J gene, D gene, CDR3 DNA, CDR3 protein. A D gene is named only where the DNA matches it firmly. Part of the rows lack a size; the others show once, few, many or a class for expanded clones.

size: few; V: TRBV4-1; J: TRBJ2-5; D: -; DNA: TGCGCCAGCAGCCAAGCTGGGATCGGGGAGACCCAGTACTTC; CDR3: CASSQAGIGETQYF
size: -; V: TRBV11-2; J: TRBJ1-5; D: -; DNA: TGTGCCAGCAGCTTAGTGGGTGGAGTTCATCAGCCCCAGCATTTT; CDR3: CASSLVGGVHQPQHF
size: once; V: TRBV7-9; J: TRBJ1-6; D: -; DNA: TGTGCCAGCAGCTTGTATCAGGGGATGGATAATTCACCCCTCCACTTT; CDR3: CASSLYQGMDNSPLHF
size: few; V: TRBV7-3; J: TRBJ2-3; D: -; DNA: TGTGCCAGCAGCTTGTTCGCTCTGGCCGGCACAGATACGCAGTATTTT; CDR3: CASSLFALAGTDTQYF
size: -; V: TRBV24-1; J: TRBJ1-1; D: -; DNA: TGTACTACCAGTGGAAAGAACACTGAAGCTTTCTTT; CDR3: CTTSGKNTEAFF
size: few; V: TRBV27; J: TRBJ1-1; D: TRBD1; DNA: TGTGCCAGCACCCCTGGACAGGGCACTGAAGCTTTCTTT; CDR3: CASTPGQGTEAFF
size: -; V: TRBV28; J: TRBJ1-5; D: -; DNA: TGTGCCAGCAGTTTAGGAATGGGGCCCCAGCATTTT; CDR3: CASSLGMGPQHF
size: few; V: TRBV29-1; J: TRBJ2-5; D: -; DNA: TGCAGCGTTGACTCTCGGACTCCCCAAGAGACCCAGTACTTC; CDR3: CSVDSRTPQETQYF
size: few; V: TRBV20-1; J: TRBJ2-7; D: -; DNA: TGCAGTGCTAGACAGGGACATGCCTACGAGCAGTACTTC; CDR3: CSARQGHAYEQYF
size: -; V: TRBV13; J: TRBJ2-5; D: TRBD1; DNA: TGTGCCAGCAGGGATGGGACAGCTACCCAGTACTTC; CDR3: CASRDGTATQYF
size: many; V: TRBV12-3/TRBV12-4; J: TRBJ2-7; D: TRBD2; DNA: TGTGCCAGCAGCCAAACGGGGGGCGAGCAGTACTTC; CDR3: CASSQTGGEQYF
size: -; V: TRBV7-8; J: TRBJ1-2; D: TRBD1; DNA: TGTGCCAGCAGCAAGGGACAGACCTCGAACTATGGCTACACCTTC; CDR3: CASSKGQTSNYGYTF
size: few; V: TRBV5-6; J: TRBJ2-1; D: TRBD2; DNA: TGTGCCAGCAGCCCCCTTAGCGGGGGGCCCCTCAATGAGCAGTTCTTC; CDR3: CASSPLSGGPLNEQFF
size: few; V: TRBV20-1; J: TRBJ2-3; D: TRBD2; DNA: TGCAGTGCTCCCGGGACTACTATTAGCACAGATACGCAGTATTTT; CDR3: CSAPGTTISTDTQYF
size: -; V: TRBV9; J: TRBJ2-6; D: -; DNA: TGTGCCAGCAGCGTAGGGCAGACCTCTGGGGCCAACGTCCTGACTTTC; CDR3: CASSVGQTSGANVLTF
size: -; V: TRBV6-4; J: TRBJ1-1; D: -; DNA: TGTGCCAGCAGGATGACAGACATGAACACTGAAGCTTTCTTT; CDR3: CASRMTDMNTEAFF
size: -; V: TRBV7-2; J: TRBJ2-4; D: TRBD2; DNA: TGTGCCAGCAGTTGGGGAGGGTTAGCCAAAAACATTCAGTACTTC; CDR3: CASSWGGLAKNIQYF
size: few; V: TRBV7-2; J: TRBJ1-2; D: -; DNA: TGTGCCAGCAGCTTAGGCACACCCAGGGATGGCTACACCTTC; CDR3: CASSLGTPRDGYTF
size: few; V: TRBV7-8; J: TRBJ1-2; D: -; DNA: TGTGCCGGCAGCTGGGGAGACAGATCGAACTATGGCTACACCTTC; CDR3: CAGSWGDRSNYGYTF
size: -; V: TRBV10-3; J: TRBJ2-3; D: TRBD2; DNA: TGTGCCATCAGTGGGCGGGGGGCCACCACAGATACGCAGTATTTT; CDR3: CAISGRGATTDTQYF
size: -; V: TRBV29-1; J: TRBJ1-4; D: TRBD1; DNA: TGCAGCGTATGTTCGGGACAGAGTAATGAAAAACTGTTTTTT; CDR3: CSVCSGQSNEKLFF
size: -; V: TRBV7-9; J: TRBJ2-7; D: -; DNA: TGTGCCAGCACCCCCACCGTTGCTCCCTACGAGCAGTACTTC; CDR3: CASTPTVAPYEQYF
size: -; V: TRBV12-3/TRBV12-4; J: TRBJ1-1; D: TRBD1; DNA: TGTGCCAGCACAGTTCGCAGGGGGCGCGGAACTGAAGCTTTCTTT; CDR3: CASTVRRGRGTEAFF